The clone carrying this T cell receptor beta chain was seen a handful of times. Other DNA variants within this sample encode the same CDR3. The data originate from a study of cytomegalovirus exposure and HLA in healthy donors. 13 Jbeta primers and 60 Vbeta primers were used for the PCR. The protocol was immunoSEQ multiplex PCR, while the TCRdb copy is restricted to in-frame clones and leaves out a portion. Of 210,000 or so clones listed, 70% to 90% are singletons. The germline V gene has CDR1 SGHRS and CDR2 YFSETQ. Deletions cut 0 bases from V and 8 bases from J, with 14 bases between. CDR3 length: 15 amino acids.

This clonotype was obtained from a girl aged 2 to 9 in good health and CMV-seronegative. The chain carries TRBV5-1 and TRBJ2-2; D possibly corresponds to TRBD2 (5 bases). Sequencing was performed on PBMCs. The CDR3 protein is CASSLARGTTGELFF. The CDR3 DNA reads as TGCGCCAGCAGCTTGGCCCGGGGTACCACTGGGGAGCTGTTTTTT.